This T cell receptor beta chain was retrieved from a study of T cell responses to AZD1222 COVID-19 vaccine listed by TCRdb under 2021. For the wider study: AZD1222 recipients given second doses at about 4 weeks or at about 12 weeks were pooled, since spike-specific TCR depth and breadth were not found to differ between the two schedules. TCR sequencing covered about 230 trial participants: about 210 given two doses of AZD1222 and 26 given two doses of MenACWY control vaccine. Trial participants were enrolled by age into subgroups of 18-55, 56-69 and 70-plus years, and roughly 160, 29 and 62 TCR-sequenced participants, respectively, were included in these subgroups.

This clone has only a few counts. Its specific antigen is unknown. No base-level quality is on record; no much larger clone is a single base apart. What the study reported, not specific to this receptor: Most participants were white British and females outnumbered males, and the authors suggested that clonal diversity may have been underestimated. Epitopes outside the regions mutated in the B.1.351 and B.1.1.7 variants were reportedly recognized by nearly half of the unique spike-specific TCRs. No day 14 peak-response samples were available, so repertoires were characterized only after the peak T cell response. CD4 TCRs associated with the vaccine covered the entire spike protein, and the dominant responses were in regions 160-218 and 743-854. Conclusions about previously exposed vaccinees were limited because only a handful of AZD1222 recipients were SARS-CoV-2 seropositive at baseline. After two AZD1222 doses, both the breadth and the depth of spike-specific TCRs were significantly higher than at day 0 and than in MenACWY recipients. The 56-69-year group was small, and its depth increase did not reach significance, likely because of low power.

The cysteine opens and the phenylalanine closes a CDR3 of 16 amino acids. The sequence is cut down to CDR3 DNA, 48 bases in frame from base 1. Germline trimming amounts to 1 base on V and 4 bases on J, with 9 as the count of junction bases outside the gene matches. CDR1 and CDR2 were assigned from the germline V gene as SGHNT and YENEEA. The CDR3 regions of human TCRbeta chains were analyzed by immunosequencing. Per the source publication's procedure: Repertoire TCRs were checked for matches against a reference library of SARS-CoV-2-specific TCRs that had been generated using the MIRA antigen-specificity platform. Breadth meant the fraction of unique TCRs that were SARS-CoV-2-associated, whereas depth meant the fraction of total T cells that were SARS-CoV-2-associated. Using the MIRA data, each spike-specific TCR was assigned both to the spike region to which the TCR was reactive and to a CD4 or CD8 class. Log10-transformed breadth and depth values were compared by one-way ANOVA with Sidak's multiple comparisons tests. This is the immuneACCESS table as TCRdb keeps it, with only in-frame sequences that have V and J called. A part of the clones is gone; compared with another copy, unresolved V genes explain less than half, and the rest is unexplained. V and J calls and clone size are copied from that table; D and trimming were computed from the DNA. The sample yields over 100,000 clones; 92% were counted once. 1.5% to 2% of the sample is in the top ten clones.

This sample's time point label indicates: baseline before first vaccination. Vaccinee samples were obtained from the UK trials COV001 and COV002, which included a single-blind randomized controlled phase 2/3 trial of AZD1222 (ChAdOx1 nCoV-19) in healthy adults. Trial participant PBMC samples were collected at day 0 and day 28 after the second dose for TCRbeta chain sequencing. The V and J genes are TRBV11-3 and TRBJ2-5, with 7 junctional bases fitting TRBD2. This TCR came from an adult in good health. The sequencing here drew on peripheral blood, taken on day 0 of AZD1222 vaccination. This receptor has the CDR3 CASSLVPTSVGETQYF. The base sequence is TGTGCCAGCAGCTTAGTCCCTACTAGCGTAGGAGAGACCCAGTACTTC.